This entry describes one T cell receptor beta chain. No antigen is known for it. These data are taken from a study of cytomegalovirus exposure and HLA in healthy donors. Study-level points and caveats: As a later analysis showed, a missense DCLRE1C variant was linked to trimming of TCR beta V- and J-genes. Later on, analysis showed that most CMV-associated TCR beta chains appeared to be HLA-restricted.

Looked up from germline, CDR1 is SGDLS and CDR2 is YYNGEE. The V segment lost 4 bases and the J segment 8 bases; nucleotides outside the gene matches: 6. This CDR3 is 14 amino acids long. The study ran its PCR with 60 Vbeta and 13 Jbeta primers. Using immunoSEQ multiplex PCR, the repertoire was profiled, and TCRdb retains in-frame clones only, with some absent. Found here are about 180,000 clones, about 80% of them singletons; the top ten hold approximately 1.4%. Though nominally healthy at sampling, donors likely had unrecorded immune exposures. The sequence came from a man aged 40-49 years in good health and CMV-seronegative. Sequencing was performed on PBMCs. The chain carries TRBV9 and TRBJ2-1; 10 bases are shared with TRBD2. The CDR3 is CASSSPSGGDEQFF. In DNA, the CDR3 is TGTGCCAGCAGCAGTCCTAGCGGGGGCGATGAGCAGTTCTTC.